This TCR beta chain was retrieved from a study of blood T cell repertoires in COVID-19. About the research overall: The cDNA or gDNA used as material had been derived from T cells, B-cell-depleted T cells, or PBMCs.

This CDR3 is built from 21 residues. TCRdb's table, derived via immunoSEQ multiplex PCR, lists solely in-frame clones and lacks some. The sample includes 130,000 to 150,000 clones, 75% to 90% of them seen just once. Sequencing used peripheral blood. The chain links TRBV21-1 to TRBJ2-1; the D segment call TRBD1 is taken from the table without a DNA check. TRBV21-1 is a pseudogene segment. The receptor comes from a woman in her sixties with COVID-19, enrolled during active disease. CDR3 nucleotides: TGTGCCAGCAGCACCAGGAGGGGTGGGAAGGGACAGGGGACATCACCCTATGAGCAGTTCTTC. This translates into CASSTRRGGKGQGTSPYEQFF.